The TCR beta chain described here comes from a study of blood T cell repertoires in COVID-19. Turning to the study itself: Samples representing acute and convalescent COVID-19 were sourced from the United States, Italy and Spain. PBMCs, B-cell-depleted T cells, or T cells were the source of the cDNA or gDNA that made up the material.

Authors' methods: Amplification of reference gene primers provided the estimated nucleated cell counts. The method was immunoSEQ multiplex PCR; TCRdb's version includes in-frame clones alone and lacks a portion of them. V and J calls and clone size are given by that table; D and trimming were obtained from the DNA. This repertoire shows just under 30,000 clones, approximately 80% found once; its top ten account for over 40%. Germline CDR1 and CDR2: MNHEY and SVGAGI. This CDR3 comprises 14 residues. Trimming removed 0 bases from V and 5 bases from J; junction bases left unmatched: 4. The chain has TRBV6-5 and TRBJ2-7; 7 positions match TRBD1. What was sequenced was peripheral blood. The source is a woman aged 70-85 years with acute or convalescent COVID-19. This chain's CDR3 is CASSYSDRADEQYF. The CDR3 region has the DNA TGTGCCAGCAGTTACTCCGACAGGGCAGACGAGCAGTACTTC.